The next 13 T cell receptor beta chains were all read from a single sample in a study of T cells after yellow fever vaccination. TCRdb re-called the 5' RACE reads through MiXCR, storing one row per CDR3 protein. The top ten clones hold 0.55% to 0.7% of a sample with around 140,000 distinct CDR3 sequences, approximately 6.6% of them seen once. This material consisted of CD4+ T cells sorted from PBMCs, taken 10 days after the yellow fever booster vaccination. These receptors were taken from a man in his thirties or forties who received the YFV17D yellow fever vaccine.

This clonotype appeared many times. The gene calls are TRBV28 and TRBJ2-7, with D possibly being TRBD1 or TRBD2 (5 bases each). Per germline, CDR1 MDHEN and CDR2 SYDVKM. V lost 8 bases to trimming and J lost 2 bases, with 16 bases between them. The CDR3 totals 14 residues. The CDR3 DNA follows: TGTGCCAGCGTCCTCGGGACCGGCACCTACGAGCAGTACTTC. Protein: CASVLGTGTYEQYF.

Turning to this clonotype: A clone one base away is much larger, so this may be a read error. This chain joins TRBV25-1 and TRBJ2-5; TRBD1 might be the D (6 bases). This CDR3 is built from 14 residues. CDR1 is MGHDK and CDR2 is SYGVNS in the germline V gene. The CDR3 region has the DNA TGTGCCAGCAGTGCCTACGACAGGCAGGGGACCCTGTACTTC. As protein: CASSAYDRQGTLYF. The variable domain in full, completed from reference TRBV25-1 and TRBJ2-5, reads EADIYQTPRYLVIGTGKKITLECSQTMGHDKMYWYQQDPGMELHLIHYSYGVNSTEKGDLSSESTVSRIRTEHFPLTLESARPSHTSQYLCASSAYDRQGTLYFGPGTRLLVL.

Ten or more counts support this clonotype. This sequence joins TRBV25-1 and TRBJ1-1, with D uncertain. Trimming took off 7 bases at V and 4 bases at J, with 13 bases between the two ends. The CDR3 has 13 amino acids. The germline V gene has CDR1 MGHDK and CDR2 SYGVNS. The CDR3 is CASMYSPGTEAFF. The CDR3 DNA reads TGTGCCAGCATGTACAGCCCGGGCACTGAAGCTTTCTTT.

At least ten counts were recorded for this clonotype. This chain uses TRBV7-9 with TRBJ2-7; no clear D. Germline CDR1 and CDR2: SEHNR and FQNEAQ (reference sequence). V gave up 6 bases and J gave up 5 bases, with 8 bases separating them. The CDR3 loop spans 11 amino acids. The CDR3, as DNA: TGTGCCAGCAGTTTTGGGAACGAGCAGTACTTC. Its translation: CASSFGNEQYF.

This clonotype has ten or more counts. The J gene is TRBJ2-1, the V gene TRBV28; either TRBD1 or TRBD2 may supply D (5 bases each). CDR1 is MDHEN, CDR2 SYDVKM, per germline. The length of the CDR3 is 14 residues. V dropped 5 bases and J dropped 10 bases, with 18 bases sitting between them. CDR3: CASSPPPGPREQFF. In nucleotides, the CDR3 is TGTGCCAGCAGTCCCCCCCCGGGGCCCCGGGAGCAGTTCTTC.

This clonotype has a handful of counts. V usage is TRBV6-5 and J usage is TRBJ2-1, with 9 bases aligning to TRBD1. Germline lookup yields CDR1 MNHEY and CDR2 SVGAGI. Trimming removed 2 bases from V and 5 bases from J; junction bases left unmatched: 13. This CDR3 spans 18 amino acids. The CDR3 region has the DNA TGTGCCAGCAGTTACCTAAGGGGAAAGGACAGGGGCCACAATGAGCAGTTCTTC. Its translation: CASSYLRGKDRGHNEQFF.

V is TRBV7-2 and J is TRBJ2-7, with no clear D. This CDR3 spans 12 amino acids. CDR1 and CDR2 from the germline V gene are SGHTA and FQGNSA. With 4 bases removed from V and 7 bases from J, the gap between germline ends came to 11 bases. CDR3 in amino acids: CASSSDAEEQYF. The CDR3 region has the DNA TGTGCCAGCAGCTCCGATGCGGAGGAGCAGTACTTC.

This rearrangement joins TRBV5-1 to TRBJ1-2, with D perhaps TRBD1 (6 bases). Germline V lookup: CDR1 SGHRS, CDR2 YFSETQ. Trimming cost V 4 bases and J 1 base, with 11 bases left between them. This CDR3 region has 14 residues. The DNA for the CDR3 is TGCGCCAGCAGCATCCAGGACAGTAACTATGGCTACACCTTC. It translates to CASSIQDSNYGYTF. Drawing the rest from reference TRBV5-1 and TRBJ1-2, the complete variable domain is KAGVTQTPRYLIKTRGQQVTLSCSPISGHRSVSWYQQTPGQGLQFLFEYFSETQRNKGNFPGRFSGRQFSNSRSEMNVSTLELGDSALYLCASSIQDSNYGYTFGSGTRLTVV.

This clonotype was counted only a few times. The chain is built from TRBV18 and TRBJ2-5, with TRBD1 identical over 8 bases. Germline CDR1 and CDR2: KGHSH and LQKENI. Trimming at V came to 2 bases and at J to 7 bases, leaving 12 bases not matched to a gene. The CDR3 is 16 amino acids. CDR3 bases: TGTGCCAGCTCACCAACCCTCGACAGGGGCTTAGGGACCCAGTACTTC. This codes for CASSPTLDRGLGTQYF.

The chain is built from TRBV29-1 and TRBJ1-2; no clear D. V was cut by 0 bases and J by 4 bases, with 9 bases left in between. The V gene's germline CDR1 is SQVTM and CDR2 ANQGSEA. The CDR3 has 13 residues. The CDR3 coding sequence is TGCAGCGTTGAAGATTGGGTGGCCTATGGCTACACCTTC. Its protein is CSVEDWVAYGYTF.

The V gene is TRBV7-7, the J gene TRBJ2-7; 7 bases match TRBD1. The V and J ends lost 6 bases and 3 bases, in that order; junction bases with no gene match: 5. CDR1 SSHAT and CDR2 FNYEAQ come from the germline V gene (reference sequence). The CDR3 consists of 13 residues. This CDR3 is CASSLRDSYEQYF. CDR3 bases: TGTGCCAGCAGTTTACGGGACAGCTACGAGCAGTACTTC.

This chain joins TRBV20-1 and TRBJ1-2; D is ambiguous. CDR3 length: 12 residues. Trimming shortened V by 1 base and J by 5 bases, and 8 bases separated the two germline ends. Germline CDR1 reads DFQATT; CDR2 reads SNEGSKA (reference sequence). The CDR3 spells CSARVRQYGYTF. CDR3 nucleotides: TGCAGTGCTAGAGTTAGGCAGTATGGCTACACCTTC.

This clonotype was counted ten times or more. The V gene is TRBV12-3 or TRBV12-4, the J gene TRBJ2-3; perhaps TRBD2 as D (5 bases). This CDR3 comprises 15 residues. V gave up 4 bases and J gave up 4 bases, with 15 bases separating them. In DNA form, the CDR3 reads TGTGCCAGCAGTTGGAAGCGGAGAGGGTCAGATACGCAGTATTTT. Its protein is CASSWKRRGSDTQYF.